This T cell receptor (beta chain) was identified in a study of PD-1 blockade in mismatch repair-deficient tumors. Study-wide context: All were previously treated, progressing patients with some twelve mismatch repair-deficient cancer types.

Profiling relied on immunoSEQ multiplex PCR, and the TCRdb table lists in-frame clones only, not all of them. This repertoire shows about 40,000 clones, more than 75% found once; its top ten account for nearly 4%. TCRs were sequenced from a few patients responding to pembrolizumab. Broader study findings: Tumor-resident clones, often undetectable pretreatment in blood, expanded then contracted after pembrolizumab.

Comments on this clone: Antigen specificity is unknown.

V shed 0 bases and J shed 8 bases, with 13 bases lying between them. CDR1 is MGHRA, CDR2 YSYEKL, per germline. CDR3 length: 14 residues. The sequenced sample was peripheral blood, obtained about 81 weeks after starting pembrolizumab. This receptor was identified in an adult with mismatch repair-deficient cancer. V gene TRBV4-1 combines with J gene TRBJ1-2; D is uncertain. CDR3 sequence reads: CASSQDWRVYGYTF. CDR3 in DNA: TGCGCCAGCAGCCAAGATTGGAGGGTCTACGGCTACACCTTC.